A single sample gave rise to the 12 T cell receptor beta chains below, sequenced in a study of shared clonotypes between healthy human individuals. TCRdb's table, derived via immunoSEQ multiplex PCR, lists solely in-frame clones and lacks some. This sample yields 2 million to 2.5 million clones, of which 80% to 95% are seen a single time; 0.36% belongs to the top ten. The specimen sequenced was naive CD4+ T cells from PBMCs. Subset: CD45RA+ positively selected. The receptors here all came from a man aged 18 to 29 in good health. Some clones in this sample may be carry-over from other donors' samples.

The CDR3 nucleotides are TGTGCCAGCAGCGCGGGGACAGGGGACGAGCAGTACTTC. Amino acids: CASSAGTGDEQYF. The genes are TRBV9 and TRBJ2-7; 10 bases match TRBD1. Germline lookup yields CDR1 SGDLS and CDR2 YYNGEE. After removal of 3 bases from V and 5 bases from J, the junction contained 2 bases not matched to a gene. This CDR3 comprises 13 residues.

A word on this clone: Other DNA sequences from this sample encode an identical CDR3 as well. This chain uses TRBV28 with TRBJ2-3; D uncertain. Germline V gives CDR1 MDHEN, CDR2 SYDVKM. This CDR3 has 14 amino acids. With 4 bases removed from V and 1 base from J, the gap between germline ends came to 9 bases. For the CDR3, the DNA is TGTGCCAGCAGTTACACTGGGGGCACAGATACGCAGTATTTT. As protein: CASSYTGGTDTQYF.

The V call is TRBV14, the J call TRBJ2-1, with D tentatively TRBD1 or TRBD2 (7 bases each). The germline CDR1 and CDR2 sequences are SGHDN and FVKESK. Trimming took off 3 bases at V and 1 base at J, with 34 bases between the two ends. The length of the CDR3 is 23 residues. CDR3 protein: CASSQQTGFGRGGPLFSYNEQFF. The CDR3 DNA reads TGTGCCAGCAGCCAGCAGACAGGGTTCGGTCGGGGAGGGCCCCTTTTTTCCTACAATGAGCAGTTCTTC.

The chain couples TRBV5-4 to TRBJ2-3, with 8 bases matching TRBD2. V shed 1 base, J shed 4 bases, and the junction held 8 bases outside the gene matches. The CDR3 has 16 residues. From germline, CDR1 is SGHNT and CDR2 YYREEE (reference sequence). CDR3 DNA sequence: TGTGCCAGCAGCTTGAAGACGGGAGGGCGGGCAGATACGCAGTATTTT. Its translation is CASSLKTGGRADTQYF.

This chain links TRBV29-1 with TRBJ2-1; possible D gene TRBD2, 6 bases. V lost 4 bases and J 4 bases, leaving 17 bases between the germline ends. This CDR3 is built from 15 residues. CDR1 and CDR2 from the germline V gene are SQVTM and ANQGSEA. For the CDR3, the DNA is TGCAGCGTTGGACCGGGGGTGGGCCTTTACAATGAGCAGTTCTTC. As protein: CSVGPGVGLYNEQFF.

This chain connects TRBV6-4 to TRBJ2-1; D unresolved. V gave up 3 bases and J gave up 0 bases, with 12 bases separating them. The germline gives CDR1 MRHNA, CDR2 SNTAGT. This CDR3 spans 16 amino acids. The CDR3 bases are TGTGCCAGCAGTGAATACCGTAGTAGCTCCTACAATGAGCAGTTCTTC. Encoded protein: CASSEYRSSSYNEQFF.

The CDR3 DNA is TGTGCCAGTAAGGTTCAGCCCCAGCATTTT. This translates into CASKVQPQHF. This rearrangement joins TRBV19 to TRBJ1-5; D is unresolved. The CDR3 length is 10 residues. Germline-derived CDR1 and CDR2 are LNHDA and SQIVND (reference sequence). Trimming cost V 7 bases and J 6 bases, with 4 bases left between them.

The rearrangement links TRBV6-1 to TRBJ1-2; a weak D match, TRBD1 (5 bases). Trimming took off 1 base at V and 3 bases at J, with 9 bases between the two ends. Germline CDR1 is MNHNS and CDR2 is SASEGT. This CDR3 is built from 14 residues. As DNA, the CDR3 is TGTGCCAGCAGTGAAGTTGGGGGGTACTATGGCTACACCTTC. Protein: CASSEVGGYYGYTF.

The CDR3 nucleotides are TGTGCCAGCAGTCGAGACAGAAACTATGGCTACACCTTC. Translation: CASSRDRNYGYTF. The chain links TRBV6-6 to TRBJ1-2; tentatively, D is TRBD1 (5 bases). V was trimmed by 5 bases and J by 2 bases, leaving 9 bases between them. Germline CDR1 reads MNHNY; CDR2 reads SVGAGI (reference sequence). The CDR3 loop spans 13 amino acids.

The table lists this clone with a count of one. Relative to the germline gene, one junction end is altered; a read error may explain this. The CDR3 is CASSPQGLAVTNTQYF. For the CDR3, the DNA is TGTGCCAGCTCACCACAGGGACTAGCGGTCACAAATACGCAGTATTTT. This sequence joins TRBV18 and TRBJ2-3; 11 bases are a match to TRBD2. The germline V gene encodes CDR1 KGHSH and CDR2 LQKENI. The CDR3 totals 16 residues. The whole variable domain, filled in from reference TRBV18 and TRBJ2-3, reads NAGVMQNPRHLVRRRGQEARLRCSPMKGHSHVYWYRQLPEEGLKFMVYLQKENIIDESGMPKERFSAEFPKEGPSILRIQQVVRGDSAAYFCASSPQGLAVTNTQYFGPGTRLTVL.

The chain combines TRBV28 with TRBJ2-5, with no clear D. V was cut by 3 bases and J by 6 bases, with 17 bases left in between. The CDR3 runs to 15 residues. Germline V lookup: CDR1 MDHEN, CDR2 SYDVKM. The CDR3 reads CASSFEWPRGKTQYF. The CDR3 DNA follows: TGTGCCAGCAGTTTTGAGTGGCCCCGTGGGAAGACCCAGTACTTC.

The V and J genes are TRBV5-1 and TRBJ2-2; D possibly corresponds to TRBD2 (6 bases). The CDR3 consists of 16 residues. V lost 0 bases and J 2 bases, leaving 11 bases between the germline ends. From germline, CDR1 is SGHRS and CDR2 YFSETQ. The DNA for the CDR3 is TGCGCCAGCAGCTTGGCGGGACTCAGCAACACCGGGGAGCTGTTTTTT. Residues: CASSLAGLSNTGELFF.